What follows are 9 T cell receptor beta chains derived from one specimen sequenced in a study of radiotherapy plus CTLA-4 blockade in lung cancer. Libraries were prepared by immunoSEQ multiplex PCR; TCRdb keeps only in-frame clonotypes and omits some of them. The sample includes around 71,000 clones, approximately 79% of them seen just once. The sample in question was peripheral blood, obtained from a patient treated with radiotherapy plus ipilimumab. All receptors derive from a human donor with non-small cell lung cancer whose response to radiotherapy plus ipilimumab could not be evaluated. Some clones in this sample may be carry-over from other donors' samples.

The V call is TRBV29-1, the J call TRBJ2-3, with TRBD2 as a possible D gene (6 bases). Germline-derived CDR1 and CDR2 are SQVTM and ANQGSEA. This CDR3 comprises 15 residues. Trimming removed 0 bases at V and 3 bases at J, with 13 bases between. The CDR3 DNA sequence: TGCAGCGTTGAAGAGGAGGGCTTGGGGACAGATACGCAGTATTTT. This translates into CSVEEEGLGTDTQYF.

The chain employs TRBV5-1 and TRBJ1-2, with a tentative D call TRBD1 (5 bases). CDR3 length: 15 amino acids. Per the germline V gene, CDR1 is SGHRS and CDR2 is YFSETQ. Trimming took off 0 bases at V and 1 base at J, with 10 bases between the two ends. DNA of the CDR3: TGCGCCAGCAGCTTGGCCGGAGGGGTTAACTATGGCTACACCTTC. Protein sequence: CASSLAGGVNYGYTF.

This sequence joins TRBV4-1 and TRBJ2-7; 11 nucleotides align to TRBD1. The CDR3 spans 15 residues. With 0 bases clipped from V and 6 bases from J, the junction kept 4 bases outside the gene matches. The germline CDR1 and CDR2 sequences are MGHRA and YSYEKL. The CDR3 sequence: CASSQDGQGASEQYF. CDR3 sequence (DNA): TGCGCCAGCAGCCAAGACGGACAGGGGGCGTCCGAGCAGTACTTC.

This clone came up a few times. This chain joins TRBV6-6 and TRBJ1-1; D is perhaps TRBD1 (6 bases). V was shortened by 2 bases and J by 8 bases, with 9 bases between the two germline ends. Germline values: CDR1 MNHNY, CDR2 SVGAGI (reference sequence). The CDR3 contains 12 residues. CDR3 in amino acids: CASSYSRGEAFF. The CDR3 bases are TGTGCCAGCAGTTACAGCAGGGGAGAAGCTTTCTTT.

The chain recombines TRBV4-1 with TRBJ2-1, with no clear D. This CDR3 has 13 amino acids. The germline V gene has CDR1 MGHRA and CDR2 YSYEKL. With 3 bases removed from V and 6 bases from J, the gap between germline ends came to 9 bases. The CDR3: CASSQRLPNEQFF. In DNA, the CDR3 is TGCGCCAGCAGCCAGCGACTCCCCAATGAGCAGTTCTTC.

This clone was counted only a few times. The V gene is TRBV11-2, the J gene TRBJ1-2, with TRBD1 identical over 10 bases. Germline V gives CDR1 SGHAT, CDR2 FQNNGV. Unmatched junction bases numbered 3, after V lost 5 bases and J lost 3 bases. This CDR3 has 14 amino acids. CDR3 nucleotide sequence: TGTGCCAGCAGCCCGACAGGGGGCGACTATGGCTACACCTTC. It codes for CASSPTGGDYGYTF.

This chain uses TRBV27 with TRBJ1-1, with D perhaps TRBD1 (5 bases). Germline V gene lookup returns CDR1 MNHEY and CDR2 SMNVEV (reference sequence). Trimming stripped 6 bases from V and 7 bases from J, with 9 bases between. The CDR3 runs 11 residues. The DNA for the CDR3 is TGTGCCAGCAGGCGGGACCTTGAAGCTTTCTTT. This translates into CASRRDLEAFF.

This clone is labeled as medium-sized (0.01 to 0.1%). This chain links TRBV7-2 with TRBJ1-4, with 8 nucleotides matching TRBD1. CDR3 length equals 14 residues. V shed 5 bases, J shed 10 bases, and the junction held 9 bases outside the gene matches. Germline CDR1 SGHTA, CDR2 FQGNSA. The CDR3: CASSPTVDRVKLFF. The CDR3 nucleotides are TGTGCCAGCAGCCCCACCGTGGACAGGGTAAAACTGTTTTTT.

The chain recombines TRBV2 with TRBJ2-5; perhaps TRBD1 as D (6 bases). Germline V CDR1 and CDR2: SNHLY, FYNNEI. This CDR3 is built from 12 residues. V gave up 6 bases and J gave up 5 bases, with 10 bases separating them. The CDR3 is CASRSGAETQYF. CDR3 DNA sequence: TGTGCCAGCAGATCAGGGGCTGAGACCCAGTACTTC.